Presented here are 29 T cell receptor beta chains from one specimen sequenced in a study of OX40 agonist ivuxolimab in advanced cancers. Profiled with immunoSEQ multiplex PCR; TCRdb holds only in-frame clones, not every one. The sample has approximately 100,000 clones, about 90% seen once. The sample in question was CD4+ or CD8+ T cells sorted from blood, obtained in a trial of the OX40 agonist ivuxolimab. The receptors come from an adult with an advanced solid tumor such as melanoma, head and neck, liver or kidney cancer.

This chain connects TRBV13 to TRBJ1-4; D remains unclear. Trimming pared 0 bases from V and 8 bases from J, leaving 13 bases between. The CDR3 spans 15 residues. Germline V CDR1 and CDR2: PRHDT, FYEKMQ (reference sequence). CDR3 in DNA: TGTGCCAGCAGCTTAGGCCGCGACCCCCGGGAAAAACTGTTTTTT. It translates to CASSLGRDPREKLFF.

With regard to this clone: The sample has other DNA sequences that encode this CDR3 too. This chain uses TRBV11-3 with TRBJ2-7; possible D gene TRBD2, 5 bases. Germline CDR1 is SGHNT and CDR2 is YENEEA. V lost 1 base and J 1 base, leaving 8 bases between the germline ends. There are 14 residues in the CDR3. Here the CDR3 reads CASSLGRGSYEQYF. The CDR3 coding sequence is TGTGCCAGCAGCTTAGGACGGGGTTCCTACGAGCAGTACTTC.

There are a few counts of this clone. The chain is built from TRBV23-1 and TRBJ1-6, with 10 bases aligning to TRBD1. TRBV23-1 is an open reading frame, and its role is uncertain. The length of the CDR3 is 15 residues. V trimming: 5 bases; J trimming: 10 bases; junction bases outside the gene matches: 8. CDR3 sequence (DNA): TGCGCCAGCAGTGAGGCCGGGACAGGGGCCTCACCCCTCCACTTT. This codes for CASSEAGTGASPLHF.

The genes are TRBV7-2 and TRBJ1-2; maybe TRBD1 (5 bases). V lost 4 bases and J 5 bases, leaving 5 bases between the germline ends. Looked up from germline, CDR1 is SGHTA and CDR2 is FQGNSA. The CDR3 sequence is 11 residues long. CDR3 sequence (DNA): TGTGCCAGCAGCTCAGGGTATGGCTACACCTTC. Protein product: CASSSGYGYTF.

This chain links TRBV5-4 with TRBJ2-5; tentative D call: TRBD1 (6 bases). The CDR3 spans 14 residues. Per the germline V gene, CDR1 is SGHNT and CDR2 is YYREEE (reference sequence). With 4 bases removed from V and 2 bases from J, the gap between germline ends came to 12 bases. CDR3 in DNA: TGTGCCAGCAGCCGAGGACAGACTCAAGAGACCCAGTACTTC. Its translation: CASSRGQTQETQYF.

V usage is TRBV29-1 and J usage is TRBJ2-5, with D possibly matching TRBD1 (6 bases). The V and J ends lost 0 bases and 4 bases respectively, with 9 bases between them. Germline CDR1 is SQVTM and CDR2 is ANQGSEA. This CDR3 region has 13 residues. The CDR3 sequence: CSVEEARGETQYF. The DNA of the CDR3 is TGCAGCGTTGAAGAGGCCAGGGGAGAGACCCAGTACTTC. The full variable domain, its missing parts supplied by reference TRBV29-1 and TRBJ2-5, is SAVISQKPSRDICQRGTSLTIQCQVDSQVTMMFWYRQQPGQSLTLIATANQGSEATYESGFVIDKFPISRPNLTFSTLTVSNMSPEDSSIYLCSVEEARGETQYFGPGTRLLVL.

This clone was detected once. The chain uses TRBV30 and TRBJ1-1; 8 bases match TRBD1. V shed 3 bases and J 4 bases; nucleotides not matched to a gene: 4. The CDR3 has 13 residues. CDR1 is GTSNPN, CDR2 SVGIG, per germline (reference sequence). CDR3 sequence reads: CAWRRQGTTEAFF. The CDR3, as DNA: TGTGCCTGGAGAAGACAGGGGACCACTGAAGCTTTCTTT.

The J gene is TRBJ2-5, the V gene TRBV29-1; 9 nucleotides agree with TRBD1. The CDR3 has 12 amino acids. Germline V gives CDR1 SQVTM, CDR2 ANQGSEA. The V segment lost 7 bases and the J segment 5 bases; nucleotides outside the gene matches: 5. The CDR3 nucleotides are TGCAGCGCGGACAGGGGAAGTGAGACCCAGTACTTC. Protein product: CSADRGSETQYF.

This rearrangement joins TRBV5-4 to TRBJ2-3; 9 bases map to TRBD1. The length of the CDR3 is 15 residues. V lost 3 bases and J lost 0; bases outside the gene matches: 2. The germline V gene has CDR1 SGHNT and CDR2 YYREEE (reference sequence). CDR3 bases: TGTGCCAGCAGCTGGGGACAGGGTAGCACAGATACGCAGTATTTT. This encodes CASSWGQGSTDTQYF.

The chain links TRBV28 to TRBJ2-1; a weak D match, TRBD2 (5 bases). This CDR3 contains 14 residues. Per germline, CDR1 MDHEN and CDR2 SYDVKM. Trimming pared 5 bases from V and 4 bases from J, leaving 12 bases between. Written as DNA, the CDR3 is TGTGCCAGCAGTCGGACGGACTCATACAATGAGCAGTTCTTC. Translating gives CASSRTDSYNEQFF.

This sequence joins TRBV4-1 and TRBJ2-7; unclear D gene. V lost 0 bases and J 5 bases, leaving 5 bases between the germline ends. This CDR3 contains 12 residues. CDR1 and CDR2 (germline): MGHRA, YSYEKL. The CDR3 is CASSQDWNEQYF. The DNA of the CDR3 is TGCGCCAGCAGCCAAGATTGGAACGAGCAGTACTTC.

The chain employs TRBV15 and TRBJ1-2; 8 positions match TRBD1. This CDR3 has 14 residues. V lost 2 bases and J lost 2; bases outside the gene matches: 1. In germline, CDR1 is LNHNV, CDR2 YYDKDF (reference sequence). The CDR3 loop reads CATSRSGGNYGYTF. In DNA, the CDR3 is TGTGCCACCAGCAGATCAGGGGGCAACTATGGCTACACCTTC. The variable domain in full, completed from reference TRBV15 and TRBJ1-2, reads DAMVIQNPRYQVTQFGKPVTLSCSQTLNHNVMYWYQQKSSQAPKLLFHYYDKDFNNEADTPDNFQSRRPNTSFCFLDIRSPGLGDTAMYLCATSRSGGNYGYTFGSGTRLTVV.

This chain links TRBV5-1 with TRBJ1-2; a weak D match, TRBD1 (6 bases). CDR1 and CDR2 (germline): SGHRS, YFSETQ. The CDR3 extends over 13 amino acids. The V and J ends lost 9 bases and 0 bases respectively, with 12 bases between them. The CDR3 nucleotides read TGCGCCACCCGGGACATAACTAACTATGGCTACACCTTC. Its protein is CATRDITNYGYTF. Looking up the rest from reference TRBV5-1 and TRBJ1-2 gives the full variable domain: KAGVTQTPRYLIKTRGQQVTLSCSPISGHRSVSWYQQTPGQGLQFLFEYFSETQRNKGNFPGRFSGRQFSNSRSEMNVSTLELGDSALYLCATRDITNYGYTFGSGTRLTVV.

The table lists this clone with a few counts. V usage is TRBV4-3 and J usage is TRBJ2-2; D is undetermined. Germline V gene data show CDR1 as LGHNA and CDR2 as YSLEER. Trimming stripped 0 bases from V and 0 bases from J, with 5 bases between. CDR3 size: 15 residues. CDR3 region: CASSQDRTNTGELFF. The CDR3 coding sequence is TGCGCCAGCAGCCAAGATAGGACGAACACCGGGGAGCTGTTTTTT.

The gene calls are TRBV30 and TRBJ2-7, with a weak D call TRBD1 (6 bases). V was cut by 6 bases and J by 4 bases, with 22 bases left in between. CDR3 length: 15 amino acids. Germline CDR1 GTSNPN, CDR2 SVGIG (reference sequence). The CDR3 loop reads CACTTGPLKMYEQYF. The DNA for the CDR3 is TGTGCCTGTACCACAGGGCCCCTAAAGATGTACGAGCAGTACTTC.

This clone has a single count. The rearrangement links TRBV29-1 to TRBJ2-5; the D call may be TRBD1 or TRBD2 (5 bases each). Germline loops: CDR1 SQVTM, CDR2 ANQGSEA. V lost 6 bases and J lost 0, with 17 bases in between. This CDR3 spans 15 amino acids. CDR3 in amino acids: CSVLFGWGNQETQYF. CDR3 coding DNA: TGCAGCGTCCTGTTTGGGTGGGGGAACCAAGAGACCCAGTACTTC.

The rearrangement joins TRBV2 to TRBJ2-3; D not resolved. The CDR3 is 14 amino acids. The V end was cut by 4 bases, the J end by 2 bases, with 10 bases between. Germline V gene lookup returns CDR1 SNHLY and CDR2 FYNNEI. CDR3 nucleotides: TGTGCCAGCAGTGTCAGTCTAACCACAGATACGCAGTATTTT. As protein: CASSVSLTTDTQYF.

The genes are TRBV5-1 and TRBJ2-5; 8 positions agree with TRBD1. Germline CDR1 reads SGHRS; CDR2 reads YFSETQ. The trim removed 5 bases at V and 5 bases at J, leaving 5 bases unmatched. There are 13 residues in the CDR3. CDR3 in DNA: TGCGCCAGCAGTTCAGGGGGCGGTGAGACCCAGTACTTC. It encodes CASSSGGGETQYF.

This sequence joins TRBV29-1 and TRBJ1-2; D is unclear. Germline V CDR1 and CDR2: SQVTM, ANQGSEA. Trimming stripped 5 bases from V and 5 bases from J, with 9 bases between. The CDR3 runs to 11 residues. This CDR3 reads CSVNDGYGYTF. As DNA, the CDR3 is TGCAGCGTTAATGACGGGTATGGCTACACCTTC.

The chain joins TRBV29-1 to TRBJ1-2; D is uncertain. This CDR3 contains 12 residues. Per germline, CDR1 SQVTM and CDR2 ANQGSEA. Trimming cost V 2 bases and J 10 bases, with 14 bases left between them. The CDR3 loop reads CSVEMAGLTYTF. DNA for the CDR3: TGCAGCGTTGAAATGGCAGGCCTCACCTACACCTTC. Full variable domain (rest looked up from reference TRBV29-1 and TRBJ1-2): SAVISQKPSRDICQRGTSLTIQCQVDSQVTMMFWYRQQPGQSLTLIATANQGSEATYESGFVIDKFPISRPNLTFSTLTVSNMSPEDSSIYLCSVEMAGLTYTFGSGTRLTVV.

The chain recombines TRBV4-3 with TRBJ2-3, with a tentative D call TRBD2 (6 bases). The CDR3 loop spans 18 amino acids. The germline gives CDR1 LGHNA, CDR2 YSLEER. V was cut by 0 bases and J by 5 bases, with 21 bases left in between. The CDR3 DNA sequence: TGCGCCAGCAGCCAAGAAGTTGGAAGAAGGGGCGGGGAAGATACGCAGTATTTT. Translating it yields CASSQEVGRRGGEDTQYF.

The chain uses TRBV28 and TRBJ1-2, with D unresolved. CDR3 length equals 13 residues. V lost 10 bases and J 5 bases, leaving 17 bases between the germline ends. In germline, CDR1 is MDHEN, CDR2 SYDVKM. CDR3 protein: CAITLSPGYGYTF. Here the CDR3 DNA reads TGTGCCATTACGCTCAGCCCTGGGTATGGCTACACCTTC.

V gene TRBV18 combines with J gene TRBJ2-3; no clear D gene. In germline, CDR1 is KGHSH, CDR2 LQKENI. Trimming shortened V by 3 bases and J by 5 bases, and 3 bases separated the two germline ends. The CDR3 contains 11 residues. DNA of the CDR3: TGTGCCAGCTCACCGGAAGATACGCAGTATTTT. Translated, it gives CASSPEDTQYF.

This chain joins TRBV18 and TRBJ1-4; 10 bases fit TRBD1. The CDR3 runs 16 residues. Germline V gene sequence: CDR1 KGHSH, CDR2 LQKENI. Germline trimming cut 3 bases from V and 2 bases from J; bases unmatched to any gene: 3. This CDR3 is CASSPGQGTTNEKLFF. The CDR3 nucleotides read TGTGCCAGCTCACCGGGACAGGGGACGACTAATGAAAAACTGTTTTTT.

In its sample, this clone was seen once. The CDR3 reads CASRGPTNEKLFF. The CDR3, as DNA: TGTGCCAGCAGGGGGCCAACTAATGAAAAACTGTTTTTT. The chain links TRBV28 to TRBJ1-4, with D maybe TRBD1 (5 bases). Trimming left V 6 bases short and J 0 bases short, with 5 bases between. Germline V CDR1 and CDR2: MDHEN, SYDVKM. CDR3 length equals 13 residues.

J is TRBJ1-4 and V is TRBV5-1, with D hard to call. This CDR3 has 16 residues. Germline-derived CDR1 and CDR2 are SGHRS and YFSETQ. Trimming took 4 bases from V and 0 from J, leaving 13 bases between them. As DNA, the CDR3 is TGCGCCAGCAGCCGGGTCCAACTTGCAACTAATGAAAAACTGTTTTTT. Its translation is CASSRVQLATNEKLFF. The full variable domain, rest sourced from reference TRBV5-1 and TRBJ1-4, is KAGVTQTPRYLIKTRGQQVTLSCSPISGHRSVSWYQQTPGQGLQFLFEYFSETQRNKGNFPGRFSGRQFSNSRSEMNVSTLELGDSALYLCASSRVQLATNEKLFFGSGTQLSVL.

CDR3 sequence (DNA): TGTGCCAGCAGCCAATACAGGGGCAGTGTAGAGACCCAGTACTTC. Translated, it gives CASSQYRGSVETQYF. The chain couples TRBV9 to TRBJ2-5, with TRBD1 identical over 7 bases. There are 15 residues in the CDR3. Germline CDR1 reads SGDLS; CDR2 reads YYNGEE. V was clipped by 4 bases and J by 4 bases; unmatched bases: 10.

In DNA form, the CDR3 reads TGTGCCAGCTCCTACCAGGGAGGCACTGAAGCTTTCTTT. It codes for CASSYQGGTEAFF. The V call is TRBV18, the J call TRBJ1-1; D possibly corresponds to TRBD1 (5 bases). Per the germline V gene, CDR1 is KGHSH and CDR2 is LQKENI. Trimming took off 6 bases at V and 4 bases at J, with 12 bases between the two ends. This CDR3 has 13 residues.

The chain has TRBV11-2 and TRBJ2-5; D remains unclear. The CDR3 loop spans 11 amino acids. Trimming shortened V by 1 base and J by 5 bases, and 2 bases separated the two germline ends. Germline CDR1 and CDR2: SGHAT and FQNNGV. The CDR3 sequence: CASSLGETQYF. CDR3 coding DNA: TGTGCCAGCAGCTTAGGGGAGACCCAGTACTTC.